Presented here are 10 T cell receptor beta chains from one specimen sequenced in a study of blood T cell repertoires in COVID-19. Profiling relied on immunoSEQ multiplex PCR, and the TCRdb table lists in-frame clones only, not all of them. The sample lists some 100,000 clones; approximately 93% were seen once. Sequencing was done on a sample of peripheral blood. These receptors all stem from a man over 45 with active COVID-19.

V usage is TRBV2 and J usage is TRBJ1-3, with 8 bases lining up with TRBD1. After removal of 9 bases from V and 3 bases from J, the junction contained 10 bases not matched to a gene. Germline CDR1 is SNHLY and CDR2 is FYNNEI. This CDR3 region has 15 residues. The CDR3 nucleotides read TGTGCCAGTTGGACAGGGAAGATAGATGGAAACACCATATATTTT. Its translation is CASWTGKIDGNTIYF.

The J gene is TRBJ1-1, the V gene TRBV6-6; no clear D. Germline lookup yields CDR1 MNHNY and CDR2 SVGAGI (reference sequence). The CDR3 is made up of 14 amino acids. Trimming removed 2 bases at V and 0 bases at J, with 7 bases between. In DNA form, the CDR3 reads TGTGCCAGCAGTTACGCGGGTTTGAACACTGAAGCTTTCTTT. It yields the protein CASSYAGLNTEAFF.

This clone was detected a few times. The CDR3 DNA follows: TGTGCCAGCAAAAACACCGGGACAGGGACCTACGAGCAGTACTTC. Translating gives CASKNTGTGTYEQYF. The chain couples TRBV3-1 (or the pseudogene TRBV3-2) to TRBJ2-7; 9 bases fit TRBD1. J gave up 2 bases and V 7 bases, and 9 bases lay outside the gene matches. The CDR3 has 15 amino acids. The germline gives CDR1 LGHDT, CDR2 YNNKEL (reference sequence).

This chain uses TRBV9 with TRBJ2-1; TRBD2 is a possible D gene (7 bases). Germline V gene lookup returns CDR1 SGDLS and CDR2 YYNGEE. This CDR3 is 15 amino acids long. Trimming cost V 0 bases and J 3 bases, with 10 bases left between them. CDR3: CASSVGEGGYNEQFF. The CDR3 DNA reads TGTGCCAGCAGCGTAGGGGAGGGGGGCTACAATGAGCAGTTCTTC. Variable domain in full (rest from reference TRBV9 and TRBJ2-1): DSGVTQTPKHLITATGQRVTLRCSPRSGDLSVYWYQQSLDQGLQFLIQYYNGEERAKGNILERFSAQQFPDLHSELNLSSLELGDSALYFCASSVGEGGYNEQFFGPGTRLTVL.

V is TRBV2 and J is TRBJ1-2, with 7 bases that match TRBD1. Per germline, CDR1 SNHLY and CDR2 FYNNEI. V dropped 4 bases and J dropped 5; count of bases not matched to a gene: 4. This CDR3 is 13 amino acids long. The CDR3 spells CASSVQGEYGYTF. Here the CDR3 DNA reads TGTGCCAGCAGTGTTCAGGGGGAGTATGGCTACACCTTC.

This clone has a single count. The chain recombines TRBV10-1 with TRBJ2-7; 7 bases match TRBD1. From germline, CDR1 is WNHNN and CDR2 SYGVQD (reference sequence). The CDR3 runs 16 residues. V trimming: 2 bases; J trimming: 4 bases; junction bases outside the gene matches: 11. DNA for the CDR3: TGCGCCAGCAGTGAGCCCCCTGACAGGGAGTTGTACGAGCAGTACGTC. Its protein product is CASSEPPDRELYEQYV.

This clone was observed a handful of times. The CDR3 region is CASSSDTSNQPQHF. In nucleotides, the CDR3 is TGTGCCAGCAGCTCCGACACTAGCAATCAGCCCCAGCATTTT. V is TRBV5-4 and J is TRBJ1-5, with D uncertain. Trimming pared 3 bases from V and 0 bases from J, leaving 7 bases between. CDR3 length: 14 amino acids. Germline V lookup: CDR1 SGHNT, CDR2 YYREEE (reference sequence).

The gene calls are TRBV18 and TRBJ2-5; 10 bases match TRBD2. V shed 1 base, J shed 4 bases, and the junction held 3 bases outside the gene matches. The CDR3 totals 15 residues. Germline V lookup: CDR1 KGHSH, CDR2 LQKENI. CDR3 in amino acids: CASSPQRGGRETQYF. CDR3 coding DNA: TGTGCCAGCTCACCACAGCGGGGGGGCCGAGAGACCCAGTACTTC.

The chain links TRBV18 to TRBJ2-1; TRBD1 matches at 9 bases. The CDR3 has 17 residues. The germline CDR1 and CDR2 sequences are KGHSH and LQKENI. V lost 0 bases and J lost 4; bases outside the gene matches: 7. DNA of the CDR3: TGTGCCAGCTCACCACCGGGGGACAGGGCCCTTTACAATGAGCAGTTCTTC. Protein product: CASSPPGDRALYNEQFF.

The chain carries TRBV12-3 or TRBV12-4 and TRBJ1-1; 8 bases align to TRBD1. Trimming took 5 bases from V and 11 from J; bases not matched to a gene: 7. There are 12 residues in the CDR3. The CDR3 DNA reads as TGTGCCAGCAGTGCAGGGGGCCTAAGGGCTTTCTTT. Translating gives CASSAGGLRAFF.